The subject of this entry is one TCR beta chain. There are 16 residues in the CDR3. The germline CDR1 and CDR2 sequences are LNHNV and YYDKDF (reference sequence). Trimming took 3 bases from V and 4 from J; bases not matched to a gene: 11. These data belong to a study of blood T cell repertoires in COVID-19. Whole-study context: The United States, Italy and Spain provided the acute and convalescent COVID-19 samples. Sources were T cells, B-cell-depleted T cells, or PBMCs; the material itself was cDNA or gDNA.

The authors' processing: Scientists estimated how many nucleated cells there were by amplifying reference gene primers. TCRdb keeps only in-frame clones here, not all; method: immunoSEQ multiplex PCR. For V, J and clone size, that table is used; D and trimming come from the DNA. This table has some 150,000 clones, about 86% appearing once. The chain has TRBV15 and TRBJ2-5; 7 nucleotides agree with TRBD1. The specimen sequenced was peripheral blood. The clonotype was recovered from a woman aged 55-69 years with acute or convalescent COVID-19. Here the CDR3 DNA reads TGTGCCACCAGCAGGGTAACAGGGGACAAAGGAGAGACCCAGTACTTC. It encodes CATSRVTGDKGETQYF.